One and the same sample provided the 10 T cell receptor beta chains below, sequenced in a study of shared clonotypes between healthy human individuals. Selected positively for CCR7 and CD45RO-negative, naive CD8 cells excluded terminally differentiated effector memory CD45RA+ cells. Some clones are missing from TCRdb's copy, which holds only in-frame ones; the method was immunoSEQ multiplex PCR. The sample has roughly 2.1 million clones, around 93% seen once; the top ten hold more than 1.5%. Material: naive CD8+ T cells from PBMCs. These receptor sequences come from a man between 18 and 35 years old in good health. Some clones in this sample may be carry-over from other donors' samples.

V is TRBV27 and J is TRBJ1-1; the D is unclear. Germline V gene sequence: CDR1 MNHEY, CDR2 SMNVEV (reference sequence). The CDR3 has 15 residues. With 0 bases removed from V and 0 bases from J, the gap between germline ends came to 8 bases. CDR3 nucleotide sequence: TGTGCCAGCAGTTTATCTCAGTTAATGAACACTGAAGCTTTCTTT. It codes for CASSLSQLMNTEAFF.

The chain combines TRBV7-3 with TRBJ2-3, with 7 nucleotides matching TRBD2. From germline, CDR1 is SGHTA and CDR2 FQGTGA. Trimming at V came to 2 bases and at J to 5 bases, leaving 4 bases not matched to a gene. The CDR3 is 14 residues long. The CDR3 reads CASSLVAGEDTQYF. CDR3 coding DNA: TGTGCCAGCAGCTTAGTTGCGGGAGAAGATACGCAGTATTTT.

This chain joins TRBV29-1 and TRBJ2-7, with D perhaps given as TRBD1 or TRBD2 (7 bases each). This CDR3 is 13 amino acids long. The V end lost 5 bases, the J end lost 2 bases, and 13 bases lay between the germline ends. CDR1 SQVTM and CDR2 ANQGSEA come from the germline V gene. The CDR3: CSVSGGETYEQYF. For the CDR3, the DNA is TGCAGCGTTTCAGGGGGGGAGACCTACGAGCAGTACTTC.

The chain links TRBV5-4 to TRBJ2-6, with D maybe TRBD1 (6 bases). Trimming stripped 6 bases from V and 0 bases from J, with 13 bases between. Germline values: CDR1 SGHNT, CDR2 YYREEE (reference sequence). The CDR3 is 16 amino acids. Here the CDR3 reads CASIRTESSGANVLTF. CDR3 DNA: TGTGCCAGCATCCGGACAGAGAGCTCTGGGGCCAACGTCCTGACTTTC. The full variable domain, in which reference TRBV5-4 and TRBJ2-6 provide the parts outside the CDR3, is ETGVTQSPTHLIKTRGQQVTLRCSSQSGHNTVSWYQQALGQGPQFIFQYYREEENGRGNFPPRFSGLQFPNYSSELNVNALELDDSALYLCASIRTESSGANVLTFGAGSRLTVL.

V gene TRBV29-1 combines with J gene TRBJ1-1; D is perhaps TRBD1 (6 bases). The CDR3 consists of 11 residues. The germline V and J ends were trimmed by 6 bases and 7 bases, with 12 bases remaining between them. Per the germline V gene, CDR1 is SQVTM and CDR2 is ANQGSEA. The CDR3 bases are TGCAGCGTCCCCCGGGGGCGTGAAGCTTTCTTT. It yields the protein CSVPRGREAFF.

V usage is TRBV25-1 and J usage is TRBJ2-7; D is possibly TRBD2 (6 bases). CDR1 and CDR2 from the germline V gene are MGHDK and SYGVNS. The germline V and J ends were trimmed by 8 bases and 5 bases, with 25 bases remaining between them. This CDR3 comprises 16 residues. The CDR3 here is CASALSGGTDLDEQYF. CDR3 sequence (DNA): TGTGCCAGCGCCCTCTCTGGCGGGACGGATCTGGACGAGCAGTACTTC.

The V call is TRBV7-9, the J call TRBJ2-2; 9 nucleotides align to TRBD2. Per the germline V gene, CDR1 is SEHNR and CDR2 is FQNEAQ (reference sequence). V gave up 4 bases and J gave up 5 bases; unmatched junction bases: 11. This CDR3 spans 17 amino acids. CDR3 loop: CASSSRTSAKNTGELFF. In DNA, the CDR3 is TGTGCCAGCAGCTCCCGGACTAGCGCCAAGAATACCGGGGAGCTGTTTTTT.

This clone was counted once. This chain links TRBV27 with TRBJ2-7; possibly TRBD1 for D (5 bases). V lost 8 bases and J lost 3, with 11 bases in between. This CDR3 contains 12 residues. Germline CDR1 and CDR2: MNHEY and SMNVEV (reference sequence). CDR3 in DNA: TGTGCCAGCGCAGACAGAGGCTACGAGCAGTACTTC. This sequence encodes CASADRGYEQYF.

The chain recombines TRBV9 with TRBJ1-1; no reliable D call. The CDR3 is 16 amino acids. Trimming removed 0 bases from V and 5 bases from J, with 17 bases in between. Germline CDR1 and CDR2: SGDLS and YYNGEE. The CDR3 DNA sequence: TGTGCCAGCAGCGTAGTCGGCAGAACCGGAGATACTGAAGCTTTCTTT. It translates to CASSVVGRTGDTEAFF.

The chain recombines TRBV7-9 with TRBJ1-2; 8 nucleotides align to TRBD1. The V gene end was trimmed by 6 bases and the J gene end by 7 bases; junction bases not matched to a gene: 13. CDR3 size: 15 residues. CDR1 is SEHNR, CDR2 FQNEAQ, per germline (reference sequence). The CDR3 is CASSQFPGQASGYTF. In DNA form, the CDR3 reads TGTGCCAGCAGTCAATTCCCGGGACAGGCATCTGGCTACACCTTC.